This T cell receptor beta chain was documented in a study of cytomegalovirus exposure and HLA in healthy donors. Study-wide points: There were some V segments, including TRBV6-2 and TRBV6-3, excluded as indistinguishable. A list of about 160 TCR beta chains associated with cytomegalovirus was given. At a 0.05 false discovery rate, a later analysis found some 18,000 TCR beta sequences to be associated with HLA alleles.

V shed 4 bases and J shed 7 bases, with 13 bases lying between them. Germline assignment: CDR1 MDHEN and CDR2 SYDVKM. The CDR3 is made up of 13 amino acids. The PCR had 60 Vbeta and 13 Jbeta primers. Data came from immunoSEQ multiplex PCR; TCRdb stores just in-frame clones and leaves some out. The table shows about 59,000 clones, with approximately 83% occurring only once. Of note for this clone: The antigen remains undetermined.

This TCR was sampled from a man in his forties in good health and CMV-seronegative. V is TRBV28 and J is TRBJ1-1; possibly TRBD1 for D (6 bases). The sequenced sample was PBMCs. The CDR3 sequence is CASSSTGLYEAFF. The CDR3 DNA reads TGTGCCAGCAGTTCGACAGGTCTGTATGAAGCTTTCTTT.